This T cell receptor beta chain emerged from a study of OX40 agonist ivuxolimab in advanced cancers. About the study: Treatment received earlier with anti-PD-1, anti-PD-L1 or anti-CTLA-4 agents was allowed, and under 50% had some. Study observations and caveats: People who partly responded at 0.1-3.0 mg/kg had some of the least clonal expansion seen. Antigen targets of the expanded peripheral T cells went undetermined.

A word on this clone: Its target is not known.

The sampling schedule covered blood at baseline, cycle 4 day 1, and cycle 7 day 1. The germline V and J ends were trimmed by 1 base and 6 bases, with 9 bases remaining between them. The CDR3 covers 13 residues. Per the germline V gene, CDR1 is SGHVS and CDR2 is FNYEAQ. The data were produced by immunoSEQ multiplex PCR, yet TCRdb's version contains in-frame clones alone and is incomplete. Of about 50,000 clones listed, around 83% are singletons. The sample here was CD4+ or CD8+ T cells sorted from blood, taken in a trial of the OX40 agonist ivuxolimab. The sequence was collected from an adult with an advanced solid tumor such as melanoma, head and neck, liver or kidney cancer. The chain is built from TRBV7-6 and TRBJ1-2, with unresolved D. In DNA, the CDR3 is TGTGCCAGCAGCTTAGTTGGATTTAATGGCTACACCTTC. Protein product: CASSLVGFNGYTF.